This T cell receptor (beta chain) was sequenced during a study of blood T cells in healthy people across ages. Combining a sample-barcoded 5' primer with a J-beta primer mix, a second PCR ran for about 7 to 11 cycles. Each CDR3 protein gets one entry after TCRdb re-called the 5' RACE reads with MiXCR. The sample yields 780,000 or so distinct CDR3 sequences, roughly 25% seen once. The sample holds a few counts of this clonotype. Germline V lookup: CDR1 LNHNV, CDR2 YYDKDF (reference sequence). The length of the CDR3 is 16 residues. V was pared by 2 bases and J by 5 bases, with 10 bases of the junction left unmatched. The sample also formed part of further work on T cells of mothers and their children. This second study notes: The authors identified no persistent microchimeric T cell clones.

Sequencing was carried out using blood. The chain has TRBV15 and TRBJ2-7; 9 nucleotides agree with TRBD1. This TCR was sampled from a boy aged 10-17 years in good health. The CDR3 loop reads CATSRSTGTGYHEQYF. DNA of the CDR3: TGTGCCACCAGCAGATCGACCGGGACAGGGTATCACGAGCAGTACTTC.